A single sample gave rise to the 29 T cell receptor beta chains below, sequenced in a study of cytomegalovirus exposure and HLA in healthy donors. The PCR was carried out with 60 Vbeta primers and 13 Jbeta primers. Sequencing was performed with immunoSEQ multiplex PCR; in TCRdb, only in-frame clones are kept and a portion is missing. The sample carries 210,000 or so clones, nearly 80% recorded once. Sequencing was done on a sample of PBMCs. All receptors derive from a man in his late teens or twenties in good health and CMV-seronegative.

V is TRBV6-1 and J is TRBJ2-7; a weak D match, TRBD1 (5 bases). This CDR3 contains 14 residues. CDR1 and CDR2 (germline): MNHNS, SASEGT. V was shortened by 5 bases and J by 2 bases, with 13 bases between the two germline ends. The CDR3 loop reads CASSSAQAAYEQYF. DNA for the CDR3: TGTGCCAGCAGTTCGGCACAGGCTGCCTACGAGCAGTACTTC.

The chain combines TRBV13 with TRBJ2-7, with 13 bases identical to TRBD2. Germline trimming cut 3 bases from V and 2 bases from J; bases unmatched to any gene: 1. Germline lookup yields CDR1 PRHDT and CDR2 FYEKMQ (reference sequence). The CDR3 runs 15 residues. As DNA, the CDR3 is TGTGCCAGCAGCTTCGGACTAGCGGGGGCCTACGAGCAGTACTTC. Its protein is CASSFGLAGAYEQYF.

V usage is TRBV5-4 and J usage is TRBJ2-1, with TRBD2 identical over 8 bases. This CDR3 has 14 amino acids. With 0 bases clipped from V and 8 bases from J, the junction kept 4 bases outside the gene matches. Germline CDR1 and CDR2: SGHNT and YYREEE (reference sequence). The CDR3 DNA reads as TGTGCCAGCAGCTTGGACGGGAGGGTATATGAGCAGTTCTTC. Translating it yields CASSLDGRVYEQFF.

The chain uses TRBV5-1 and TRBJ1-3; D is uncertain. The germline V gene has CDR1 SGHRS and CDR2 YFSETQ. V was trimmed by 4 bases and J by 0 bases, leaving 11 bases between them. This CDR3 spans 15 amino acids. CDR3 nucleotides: TGCGCCAGCAGCACTGGACGGGGCTCTGGAAACACCATATATTTT. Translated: CASSTGRGSGNTIYF.

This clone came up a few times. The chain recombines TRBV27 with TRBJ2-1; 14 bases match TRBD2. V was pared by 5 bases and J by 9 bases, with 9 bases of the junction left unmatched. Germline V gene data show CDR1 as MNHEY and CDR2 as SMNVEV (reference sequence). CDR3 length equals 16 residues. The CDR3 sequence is CASSPRGLAGAVEQFF. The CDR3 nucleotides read TGTGCCAGCAGTCCGAGGGGACTAGCGGGAGCGGTTGAGCAGTTCTTC.

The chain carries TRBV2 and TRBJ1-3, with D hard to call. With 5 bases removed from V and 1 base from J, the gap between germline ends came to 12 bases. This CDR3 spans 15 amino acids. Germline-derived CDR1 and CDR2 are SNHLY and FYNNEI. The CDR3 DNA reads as TGTGCCAGCAGTTCGACACAAATTTCTGGAAACACCATATATTTT. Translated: CASSSTQISGNTIYF.

CDR3 in amino acids: CATGELKRRDTQYF. The CDR3 nucleotides read TGTGCCACGGGGGAACTAAAGCGGAGAGATACGCAGTATTTT. The rearrangement joins TRBV7-8 to TRBJ2-3; D may be TRBD2 (6 bases). CDR3 size: 14 residues. Germline loops: CDR1 SGHVS, CDR2 FQNEAQ. Deletions cut 10 bases from V and 5 bases from J, with 19 bases between. Filled out from reference TRBV7-8 and TRBJ2-3, the complete variable domain reads GAGVSQSPRYKVAKRGQDVALRCDPISGHVSLFWYQQALGQGPEFLTYFQNEAQLDKSGLPSDRFFAERPEGSVSTLKIQRTQQEDSAVYLCATGELKRRDTQYFGPGTRLTVL.

The CDR3: CASSSGVAEKLFF. The CDR3 DNA is TGTGCCAGCAGTTCAGGGGTGGCTGAAAAACTGTTTTTT. This chain joins TRBV6-5 and TRBJ1-4; perhaps TRBD1 as D (6 bases). CDR1 and CDR2 from the germline V gene are MNHEY and SVGAGI. Between the trimmed V and J ends, which lost 4 bases and 7 bases, there was a span of 10 bases. This CDR3 has 13 amino acids.

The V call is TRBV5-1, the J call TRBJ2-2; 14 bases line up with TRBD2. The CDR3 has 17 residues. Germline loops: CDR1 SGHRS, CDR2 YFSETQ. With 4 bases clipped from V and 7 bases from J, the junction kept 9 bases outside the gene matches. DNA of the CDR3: TGCGCCAGCAGCCTCGGACTAGCGGGGGGCTCCGGCGGGGAGCTGTTTTTT. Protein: CASSLGLAGGSGGELFF.

Here the CDR3 DNA reads TGCAGTGCCCAGCGAGGGGAGACCCAGTACTTC. It yields the protein CSAQRGETQYF. The chain couples TRBV20-1 to TRBJ2-5, with D possibly being TRBD2 (5 bases). The germline CDR1 and CDR2 sequences are DFQATT and SNEGSKA (reference sequence). This CDR3 has 11 residues. Trimming removed 6 bases from V and 5 bases from J, with 10 bases in between.

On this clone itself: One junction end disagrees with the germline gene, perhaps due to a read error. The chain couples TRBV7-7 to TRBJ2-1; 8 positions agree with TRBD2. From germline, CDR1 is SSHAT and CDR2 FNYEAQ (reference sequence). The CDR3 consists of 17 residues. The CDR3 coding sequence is TGTGCTAGCAGCTTAAATCAACTAGCGGACTCCTACAATGAGCAGTTCTTC. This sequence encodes CASSLNQLADSYNEQFF.

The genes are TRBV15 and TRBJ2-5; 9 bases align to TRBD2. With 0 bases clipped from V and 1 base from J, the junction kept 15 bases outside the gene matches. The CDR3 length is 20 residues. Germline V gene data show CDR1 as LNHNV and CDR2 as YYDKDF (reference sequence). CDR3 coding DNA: TGTGCCACCAGCAGAGATAAGAGTCAGCGGGGGGCCGTGGTCCAAGAGACCCAGTACTTC. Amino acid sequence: CATSRDKSQRGAVVQETQYF.

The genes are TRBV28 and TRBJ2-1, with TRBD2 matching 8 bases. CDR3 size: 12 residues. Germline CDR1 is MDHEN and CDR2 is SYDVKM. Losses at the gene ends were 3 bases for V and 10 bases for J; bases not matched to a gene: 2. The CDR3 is CASSFLAGEQFF. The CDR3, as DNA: TGTGCCAGCAGTTTTCTAGCGGGCGAGCAGTTCTTC.

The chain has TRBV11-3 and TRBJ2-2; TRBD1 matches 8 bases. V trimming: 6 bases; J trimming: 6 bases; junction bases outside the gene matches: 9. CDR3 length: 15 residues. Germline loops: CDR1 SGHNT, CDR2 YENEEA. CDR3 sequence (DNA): TGTGCCAGCAGTTACGGACAGGGAAAGGCCGGGGAGCTGTTTTTT. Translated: CASSYGQGKAGELFF.

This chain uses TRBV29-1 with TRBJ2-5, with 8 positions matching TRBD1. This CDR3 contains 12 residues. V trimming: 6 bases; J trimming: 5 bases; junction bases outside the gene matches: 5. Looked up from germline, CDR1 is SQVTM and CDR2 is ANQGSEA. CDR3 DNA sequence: TGCAGCGTGCAGGGGGCGCATGAGACCCAGTACTTC. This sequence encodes CSVQGAHETQYF.

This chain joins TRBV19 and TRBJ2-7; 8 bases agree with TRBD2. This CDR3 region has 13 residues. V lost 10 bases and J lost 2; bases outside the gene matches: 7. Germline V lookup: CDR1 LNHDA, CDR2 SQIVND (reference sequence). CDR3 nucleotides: TGTGCCACTTCTATAGCGGGAACCTACGAGCAGTACTTC. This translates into CATSIAGTYEQYF.

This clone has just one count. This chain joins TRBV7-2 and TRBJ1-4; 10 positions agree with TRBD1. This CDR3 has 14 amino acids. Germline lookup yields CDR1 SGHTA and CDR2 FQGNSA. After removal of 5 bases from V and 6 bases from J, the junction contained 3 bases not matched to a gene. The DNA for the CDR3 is TGTGCCAGCAGCAGGGACAGGGGCGATGAAAAACTGTTTTTT. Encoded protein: CASSRDRGDEKLFF.

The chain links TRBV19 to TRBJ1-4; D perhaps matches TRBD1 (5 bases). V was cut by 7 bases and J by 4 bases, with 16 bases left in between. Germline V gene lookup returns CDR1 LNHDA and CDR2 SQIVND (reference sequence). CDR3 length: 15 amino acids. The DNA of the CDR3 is TGTGCCAGTAAGGGCGGGGGACTGAATAATGAAAAACTGTTTTTT. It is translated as CASKGGGLNNEKLFF.

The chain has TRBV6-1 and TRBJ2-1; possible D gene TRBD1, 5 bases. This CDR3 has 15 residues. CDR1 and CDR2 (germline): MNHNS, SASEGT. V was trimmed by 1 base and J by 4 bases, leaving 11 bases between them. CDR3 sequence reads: CASSEDEAGYNEQFF. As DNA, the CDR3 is TGTGCCAGCAGTGAAGACGAGGCAGGGTACAATGAGCAGTTCTTC.

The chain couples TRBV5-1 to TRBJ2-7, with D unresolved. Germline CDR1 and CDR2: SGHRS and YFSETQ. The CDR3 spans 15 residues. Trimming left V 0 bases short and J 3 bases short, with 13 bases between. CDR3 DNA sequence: TGCGCCAGCAGCTTGGACAGTCCATCACACTACGAGCAGTACTTC. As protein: CASSLDSPSHYEQYF.

CDR3 loop: CATGGGGYEQYF. The CDR3, as DNA: TGTGCCACCGGCGGCGGGGGCTACGAGCAGTACTTC. V is TRBV19 and J is TRBJ2-7; 7 bases are a match to TRBD2. The V gene's germline CDR1 is LNHDA and CDR2 SQIVND (reference sequence). V lost 10 bases to trimming and J lost 3 bases; unmatched junction nucleotides: 6. The CDR3 consists of 12 residues.

CDR3 nucleotide sequence: TGCAGCGTTGAGGGACAGAAATACGAGCAGTACTTC. Protein: CSVEGQKYEQYF. This sequence joins TRBV29-1 and TRBJ2-5; TRBD1 matches 7 bases. The DNA matches TRBJ2-7 better at its end, which makes the J call doubtful. Germline CDR1 and CDR2: SQVTM and ANQGSEA. CDR3 length: 12 amino acids.

CDR3 protein: CSVEGRDPSTDTQYF. CDR3 sequence (DNA): TGCAGCGTTGAGGGGCGAGACCCTAGCACAGATACGCAGTATTTT. The rearrangement joins TRBV29-1 to TRBJ2-3, with a tentative D call TRBD1 (5 bases). Trimming left V 3 bases short and J 0 bases short, with 13 bases between. This CDR3 has 15 residues. CDR1 and CDR2 (germline): SQVTM, ANQGSEA.

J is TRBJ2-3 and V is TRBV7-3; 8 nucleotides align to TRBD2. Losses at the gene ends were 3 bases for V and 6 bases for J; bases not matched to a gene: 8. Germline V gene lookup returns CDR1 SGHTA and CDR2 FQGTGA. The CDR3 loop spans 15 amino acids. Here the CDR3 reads CASSLGGGPGDTQYF. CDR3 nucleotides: TGTGCCAGCAGCTTGGGCGGGGGGCCGGGGGATACGCAGTATTTT.

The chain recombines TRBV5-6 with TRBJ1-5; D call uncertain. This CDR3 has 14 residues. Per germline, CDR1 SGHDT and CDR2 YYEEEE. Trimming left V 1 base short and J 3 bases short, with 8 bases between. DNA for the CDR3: TGTGCCAGCAGCTTGAACAGTTACAATCAGCCCCAGCATTTT. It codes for CASSLNSYNQPQHF.

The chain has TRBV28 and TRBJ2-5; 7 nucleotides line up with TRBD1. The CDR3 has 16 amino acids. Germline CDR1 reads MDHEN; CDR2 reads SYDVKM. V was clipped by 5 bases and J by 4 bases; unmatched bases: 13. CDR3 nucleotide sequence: TGTGCCAGCAGTCCACCAGTTCAGGGGGTTTCAGAGACCCAGTACTTC. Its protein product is CASSPPVQGVSETQYF.

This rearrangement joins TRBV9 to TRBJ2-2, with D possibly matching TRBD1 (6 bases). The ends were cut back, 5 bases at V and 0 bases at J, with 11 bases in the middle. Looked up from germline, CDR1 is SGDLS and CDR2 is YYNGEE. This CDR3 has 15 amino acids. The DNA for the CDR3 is TGTGCCAGCAGACACCGGGACACGAACACCGGGGAGCTGTTTTTT. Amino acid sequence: CASRHRDTNTGELFF.

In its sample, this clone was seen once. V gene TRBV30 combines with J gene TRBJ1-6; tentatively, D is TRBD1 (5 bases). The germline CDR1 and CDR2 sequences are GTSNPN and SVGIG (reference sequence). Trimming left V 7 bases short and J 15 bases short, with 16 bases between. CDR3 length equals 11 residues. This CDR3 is CAFTSGINLHF. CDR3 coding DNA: TGTGCCTTTACTTCAGGGATAAACCTCCACTTT.

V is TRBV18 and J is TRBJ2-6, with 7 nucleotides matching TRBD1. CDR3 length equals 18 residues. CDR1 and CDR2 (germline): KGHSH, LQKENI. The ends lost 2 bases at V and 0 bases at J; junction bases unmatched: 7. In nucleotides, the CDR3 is TGTGCCAGCTCACCAAGACAGGGTTTCAGCTCTGGGGCCAACGTCCTGACTTTC. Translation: CASSPRQGFSSGANVLTF.